This T cell receptor beta chain was found in a study of T cells and copy number aberrations in small-cell lung cancer. Points from the study as a whole: Tumor regions shared few clones; roughly 75-97.7% were region-restricted.

Assay: immunoSEQ multiplex PCR; the TCRdb copy retains only in-frame clones and omits some. This table holds 6,000 or so clones, 76% found once. CDR1 and CDR2 from the germline V gene are SEHNR and FQNEAQ (reference sequence). This CDR3 is built from 15 residues. With 0 bases removed from V and 1 base from J, the gap between germline ends came to 7 bases. Concerning this clone itself: Its specificity is unknown.

Patients with resected limited-stage small-cell lung cancer, operated 2008 to 2020. No donor received preoperative chemotherapy or radiotherapy, or immunotherapy before or after surgery. Three regions per formalin-fixed paraffin-embedded tumor block were collected using a grid approach. Material: tumor tissue. The rearrangement joins TRBV7-9 to TRBJ2-4; no clear D. The clonotype comes from a man aged 45-60 years with small cell lung cancer. CDR3 region: CASSLAGTAKNIQYF. For the CDR3, the DNA is TGTGCCAGCAGCTTAGCGGGAACGGCCAAAAACATTCAGTACTTC. The full variable domain, with the rest looked up from reference TRBV7-9 and TRBJ2-4, is DTGVSQNPRHKITKRGQNVTFRCDPISEHNRLYWYRQTLGQGPEFLTYFQNEAQLEKSRLLSDRFSAERPKGSFSTLEIQRTEQGDSAMYLCASSLAGTAKNIQYFGAGTRLSVL.